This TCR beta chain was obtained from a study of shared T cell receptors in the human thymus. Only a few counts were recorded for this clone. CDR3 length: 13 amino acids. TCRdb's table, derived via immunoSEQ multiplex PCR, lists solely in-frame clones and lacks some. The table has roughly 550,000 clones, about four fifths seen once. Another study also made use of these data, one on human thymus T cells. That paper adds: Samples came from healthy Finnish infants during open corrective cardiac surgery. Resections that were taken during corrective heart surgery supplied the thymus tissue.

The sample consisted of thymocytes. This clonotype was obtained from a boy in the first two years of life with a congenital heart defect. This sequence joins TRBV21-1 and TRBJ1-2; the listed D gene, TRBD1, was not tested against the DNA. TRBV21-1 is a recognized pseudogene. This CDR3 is CASSKGRVCGYTF. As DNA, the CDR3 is TGTGCCAGCAGCAAAGGCAGGGTATGTGGCTACACCTTC.